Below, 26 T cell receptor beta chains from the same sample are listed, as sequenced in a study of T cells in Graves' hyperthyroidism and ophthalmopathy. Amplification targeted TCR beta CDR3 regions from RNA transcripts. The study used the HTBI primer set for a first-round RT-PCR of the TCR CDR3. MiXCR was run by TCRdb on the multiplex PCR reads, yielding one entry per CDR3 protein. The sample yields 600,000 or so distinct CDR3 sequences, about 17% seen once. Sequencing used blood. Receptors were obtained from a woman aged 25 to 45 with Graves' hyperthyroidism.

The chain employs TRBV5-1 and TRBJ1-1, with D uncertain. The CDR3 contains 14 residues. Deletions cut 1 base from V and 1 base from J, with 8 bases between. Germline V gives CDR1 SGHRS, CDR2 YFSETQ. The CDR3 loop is CASSLSPANTEAFF. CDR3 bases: TGCGCCAGCAGCTTGTCACCGGCGAACACTGAAGCTTTCTTT.

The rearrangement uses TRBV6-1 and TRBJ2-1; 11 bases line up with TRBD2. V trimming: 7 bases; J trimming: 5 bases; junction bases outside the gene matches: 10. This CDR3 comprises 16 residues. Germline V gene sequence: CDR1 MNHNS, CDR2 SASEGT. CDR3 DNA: TGTGCCAGCACTCCCTACCCGGGACTAGCGGACAATGAGCAGTTCTTC. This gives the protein CASTPYPGLADNEQFF.

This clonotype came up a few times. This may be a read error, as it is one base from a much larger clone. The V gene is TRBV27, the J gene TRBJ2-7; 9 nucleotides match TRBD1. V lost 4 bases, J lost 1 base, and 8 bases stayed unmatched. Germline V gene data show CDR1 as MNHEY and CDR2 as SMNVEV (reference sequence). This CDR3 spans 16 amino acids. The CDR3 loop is CASSSSSGQGSYEQYF. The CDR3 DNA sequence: TGTGCCAGCAGTTCATCTTCGGGACAGGGTTCCTACGAGCAGTACTTC.

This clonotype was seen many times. The CDR3 DNA reads as TGTGCCAGCAGTGGACAGGGTGGCATATTGAACACTGAAGCTTTCTTT. It codes for CASSGQGGILNTEAFF. V and J are TRBV28 and TRBJ1-1; 8 bases are shared with TRBD1. V was clipped by 5 bases and J by 0 bases; unmatched bases: 8. The CDR3 loop spans 16 amino acids. Germline V lookup: CDR1 MDHEN, CDR2 SYDVKM. The full variable domain, rest sourced from reference TRBV28 and TRBJ1-1, is DVKVTQSSRYLVKRTGEKVFLECVQDMDHENMFWYRQDPGLGLRLIYFSYDVKMKEKGDIPEGYSVSREKKERFSLILESASTNQTSMYLCASSGQGGILNTEAFFGQGTRLTVV.

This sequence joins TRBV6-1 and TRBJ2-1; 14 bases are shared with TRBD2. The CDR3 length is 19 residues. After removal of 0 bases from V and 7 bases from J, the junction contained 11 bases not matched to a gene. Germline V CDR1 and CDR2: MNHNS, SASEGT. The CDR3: CASSEAWRGLAGVSNEQFF. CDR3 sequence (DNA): TGTGCCAGCAGTGAAGCTTGGAGGGGACTAGCGGGAGTATCGAATGAGCAGTTCTTC.

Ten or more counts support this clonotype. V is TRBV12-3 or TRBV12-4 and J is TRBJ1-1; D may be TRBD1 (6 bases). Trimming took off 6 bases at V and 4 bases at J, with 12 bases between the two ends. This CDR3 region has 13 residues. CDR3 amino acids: CASRYQGGTEAFF. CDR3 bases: TGTGCCAGCAGGTACCAAGGGGGCACTGAAGCTTTCTTT.

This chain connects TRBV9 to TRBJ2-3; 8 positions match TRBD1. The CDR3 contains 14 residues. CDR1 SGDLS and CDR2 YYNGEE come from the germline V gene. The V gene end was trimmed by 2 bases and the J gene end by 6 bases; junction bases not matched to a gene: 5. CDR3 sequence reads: CASSVQGASDTQYF. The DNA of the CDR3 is TGTGCCAGCAGCGTCCAGGGGGCAAGCGATACGCAGTATTTT.

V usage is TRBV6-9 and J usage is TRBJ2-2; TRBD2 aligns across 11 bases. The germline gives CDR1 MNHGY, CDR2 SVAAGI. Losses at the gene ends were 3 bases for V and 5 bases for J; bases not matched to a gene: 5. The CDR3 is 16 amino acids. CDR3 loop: CASSYYRTSGTGELFF. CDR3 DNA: TGTGCCAGCAGTTACTATCGGACTAGCGGGACCGGGGAGCTGTTTTTT.

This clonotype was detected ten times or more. The CDR3 region has the DNA TGTGCCAGCAGCTTAGAATTCCCCCTAGCGGGAGGACAGAGCTCCTACAATGAGCAGTTCTTC. Translating it yields CASSLEFPLAGGQSSYNEQFF. The V and J genes are TRBV7-8 and TRBJ2-1, with TRBD2 identical over 11 bases. Germline V gene data show CDR1 as SGHVS and CDR2 as FQNEAQ. V was pared by 1 base and J by 0 bases, with 14 bases of the junction left unmatched. The CDR3 contains 21 residues.

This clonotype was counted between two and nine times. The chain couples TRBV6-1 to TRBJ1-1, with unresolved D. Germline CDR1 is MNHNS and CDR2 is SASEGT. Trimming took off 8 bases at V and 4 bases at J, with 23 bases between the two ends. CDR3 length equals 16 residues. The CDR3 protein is CASLIERSRWGTEAFF. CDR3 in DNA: TGTGCCAGCCTGATTGAGAGGTCCCGGTGGGGCACTGAAGCTTTCTTT.

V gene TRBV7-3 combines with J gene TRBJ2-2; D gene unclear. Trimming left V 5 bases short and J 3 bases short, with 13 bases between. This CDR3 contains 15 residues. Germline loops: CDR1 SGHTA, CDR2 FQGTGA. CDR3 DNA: TGTGCCAGCAGCCGTCGCCTGCGAGACACCGGGGAGCTGTTTTTT. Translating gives CASSRRLRDTGELFF.

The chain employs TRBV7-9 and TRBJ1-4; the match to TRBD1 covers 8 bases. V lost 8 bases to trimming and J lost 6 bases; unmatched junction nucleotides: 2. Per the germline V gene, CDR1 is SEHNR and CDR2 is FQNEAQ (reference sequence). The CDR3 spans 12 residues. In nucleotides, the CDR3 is TGTGCCAGCGGACAGGGCGATGAAAAACTGTTTTTT. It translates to CASGQGDEKLFF.

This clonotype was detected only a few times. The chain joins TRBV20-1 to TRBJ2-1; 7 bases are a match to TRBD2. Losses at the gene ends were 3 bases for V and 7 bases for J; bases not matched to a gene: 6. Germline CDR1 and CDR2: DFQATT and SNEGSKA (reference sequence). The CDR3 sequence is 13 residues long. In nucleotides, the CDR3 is TGCAGTGCTAGGATGATCGGGAGGAATGAGCAGTTCTTC. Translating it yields CSARMIGRNEQFF.

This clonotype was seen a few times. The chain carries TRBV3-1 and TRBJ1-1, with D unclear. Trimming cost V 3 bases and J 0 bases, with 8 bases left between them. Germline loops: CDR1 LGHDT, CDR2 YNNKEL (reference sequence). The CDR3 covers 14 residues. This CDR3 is CASSQVRLNTEAFF. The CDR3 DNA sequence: TGTGCCAGCAGCCAGGTTAGGTTGAACACTGAAGCTTTCTTT. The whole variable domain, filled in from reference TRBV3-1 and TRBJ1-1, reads DTAVSQTPKYLVTQMGNDKSIKCEQNLGHDTMYWYKQDSKKFLKIMFSYNNKELIINETVPNRFSPKSPDKAHLNLHINSLELGDSAVYFCASSQVRLNTEAFFGQGTRLTVV.

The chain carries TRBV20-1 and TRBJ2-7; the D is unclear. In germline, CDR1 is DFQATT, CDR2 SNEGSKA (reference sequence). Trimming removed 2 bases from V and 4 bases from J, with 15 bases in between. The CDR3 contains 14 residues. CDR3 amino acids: CSARLSFPPYEQYF. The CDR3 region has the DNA TGCAGTGCTAGACTTAGCTTCCCCCCATACGAGCAGTACTTC.

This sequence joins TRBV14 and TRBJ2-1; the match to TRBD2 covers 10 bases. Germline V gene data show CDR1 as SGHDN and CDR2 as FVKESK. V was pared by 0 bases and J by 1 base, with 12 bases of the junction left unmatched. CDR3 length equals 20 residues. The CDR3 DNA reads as TGTGCCAGCAGCCAAGACATTAGGTCGAGGACTAGCGGATCCTACAATGAGCAGTTCTTC. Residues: CASSQDIRSRTSGSYNEQFF.

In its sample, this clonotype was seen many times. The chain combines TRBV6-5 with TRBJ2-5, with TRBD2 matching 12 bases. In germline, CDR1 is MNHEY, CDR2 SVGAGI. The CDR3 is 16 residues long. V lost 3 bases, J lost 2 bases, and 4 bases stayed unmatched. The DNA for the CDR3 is TGTGCCAGCAGTTATGCCGGACTAGCGGGGCAAGAGACCCAGTACTTC. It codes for CASSYAGLAGQETQYF.

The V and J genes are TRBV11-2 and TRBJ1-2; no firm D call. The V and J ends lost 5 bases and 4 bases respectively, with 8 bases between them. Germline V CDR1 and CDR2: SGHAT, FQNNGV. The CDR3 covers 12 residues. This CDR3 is CASSAGLYGYTF. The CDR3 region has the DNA TGTGCCAGCAGCGCCGGACTCTATGGCTACACCTTC.

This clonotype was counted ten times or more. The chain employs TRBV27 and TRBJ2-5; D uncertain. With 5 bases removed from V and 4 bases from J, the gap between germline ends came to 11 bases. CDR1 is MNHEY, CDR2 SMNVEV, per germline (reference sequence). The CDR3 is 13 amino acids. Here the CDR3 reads CASSPRPRETQYF. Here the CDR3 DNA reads TGTGCCAGCAGTCCTCGCCCGCGAGAGACCCAGTACTTC.

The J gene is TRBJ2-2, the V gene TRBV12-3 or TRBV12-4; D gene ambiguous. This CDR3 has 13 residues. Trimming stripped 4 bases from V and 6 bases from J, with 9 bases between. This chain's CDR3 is CASSSSMAGELFF. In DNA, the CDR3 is TGTGCCAGCAGTTCTTCTATGGCCGGGGAGCTGTTTTTT.

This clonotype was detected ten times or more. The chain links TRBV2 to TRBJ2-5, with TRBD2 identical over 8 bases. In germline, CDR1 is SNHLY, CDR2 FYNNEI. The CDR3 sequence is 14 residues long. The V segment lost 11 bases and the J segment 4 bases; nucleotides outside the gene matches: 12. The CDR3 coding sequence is TGTGCCGCAGCTAACGGGAGGGCCCCAGAGACCCAGTACTTC. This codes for CAAANGRAPETQYF.

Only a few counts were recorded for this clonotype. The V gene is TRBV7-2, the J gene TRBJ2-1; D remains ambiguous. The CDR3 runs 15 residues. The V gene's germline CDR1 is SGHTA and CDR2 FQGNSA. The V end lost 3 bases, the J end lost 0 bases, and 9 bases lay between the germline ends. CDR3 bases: TGTGCCAGCAGCTTCGCCCCGACCTCCTACAATGAGCAGTTCTTC. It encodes CASSFAPTSYNEQFF. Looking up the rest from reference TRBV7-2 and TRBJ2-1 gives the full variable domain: GAGVSQSPSNKVTEKGKDVELRCDPISGHTALYWYRQSLGQGLEFLIYFQGNSAPDKSGLPSDRFSAERTGGSVSTLTIQRTQQEDSAVYLCASSFAPTSYNEQFFGPGTRLTVL.

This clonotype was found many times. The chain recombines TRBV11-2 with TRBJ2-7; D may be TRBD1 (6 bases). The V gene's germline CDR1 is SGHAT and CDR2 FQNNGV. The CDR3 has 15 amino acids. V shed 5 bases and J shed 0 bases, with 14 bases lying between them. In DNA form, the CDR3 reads TGTGCCAGCAGCCCCCGACAGGTGTACTCCTACGAGCAGTACTTC. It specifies CASSPRQVYSYEQYF.

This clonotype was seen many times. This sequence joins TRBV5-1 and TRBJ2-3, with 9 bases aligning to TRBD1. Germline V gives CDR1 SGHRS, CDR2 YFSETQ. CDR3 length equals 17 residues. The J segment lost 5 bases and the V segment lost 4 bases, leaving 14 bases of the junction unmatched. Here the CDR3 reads CASSNTVTGGYGDTQYF. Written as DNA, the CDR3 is TGCGCCAGCAGCAACACCGTGACAGGGGGATATGGAGATACGCAGTATTTT.

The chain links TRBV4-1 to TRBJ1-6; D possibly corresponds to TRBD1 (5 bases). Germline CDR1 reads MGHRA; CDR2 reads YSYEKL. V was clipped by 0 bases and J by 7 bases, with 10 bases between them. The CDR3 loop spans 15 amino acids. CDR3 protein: CASSQEPGNNSPLHF. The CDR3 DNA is TGCGCCAGCAGCCAAGAGCCAGGGAACAATTCACCCCTCCACTTT.

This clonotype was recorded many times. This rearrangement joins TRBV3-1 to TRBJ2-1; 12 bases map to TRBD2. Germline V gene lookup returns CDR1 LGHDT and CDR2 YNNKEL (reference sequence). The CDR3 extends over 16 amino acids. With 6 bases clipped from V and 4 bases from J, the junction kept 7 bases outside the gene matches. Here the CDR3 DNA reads TGTGCCAGCAGATGGACTAGCGGGAAGGGATACAATGAGCAGTTCTTC. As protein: CASRWTSGKGYNEQFF.